This T cell receptor beta chain emerged from a study of T cells after yellow fever vaccination. Study conclusions and caveats: Among all clonotypes, a small share was observed in both CD4 and CD8 compartments. Highly abundant clonotypes carried over from the bulk population could end up in FACS-sorted repertoires as contaminants.

The 5'RACE template-switching step produced TCR cDNA and added a universal primer site and UMIs. One entry per CDR3 protein results from TCRdb running MiXCR on the 5' RACE reads. The sample has some 320,000 distinct CDR3 sequences, 8.5% to 10% seen once. Trimming shortened V by 4 bases and J by 4 bases, and 17 bases separated the two germline ends. Germline V gene lookup returns CDR1 SGHRS and CDR2 YFSETQ. The CDR3 totals 16 residues. Turning to this clonotype: Its antigen is currently unknown.

The source material was CD4+ T cells sorted from PBMCs, sampled 5 days after the yellow fever booster vaccination. The sequence was collected from a man aged 18 to 30 who received the YFV17D yellow fever vaccine. The V and J genes are TRBV5-1 and TRBJ2-2, with D possibly TRBD1 on 7 matching bases. The CDR3 sequence: CASSPSGGTITGELFF. CDR3 in DNA: TGCGCCAGCAGCCCATCAGGGGGGACCATCACCGGGGAGCTGTTTTTT.